This TCR beta chain came from a study of CD8 T cells in Susac syndrome. The study, taken as a whole, reports: In its TCR sequencing and HLA analysis, the study acknowledged that the number of individuals was relatively small. Approximately 16 Susac-specific public clones were found in total CD8+ repertoires and four or five in CD8+ TEMRA repertoires.

Trimming removed 4 bases from V and 5 bases from J; junction bases left unmatched: 4. The CDR3 length is 14 residues. From germline, CDR1 is SGHRS and CDR2 YFSETQ. Random hexamers were used to reverse transcribe an amount of roughly 0.5 to 1 ug RNA. TCR beta CDR3 was amplified by immunoSEQ covering 54 Vbeta and 13 Jbeta. TCRdb analysed the immunoSEQ multiplex PCR reads with MiXCR anew, one entry per CDR3 protein. The sample contains around 80,000 distinct CDR3 sequences, roughly 95% of which appear only once. Notes on this clonotype: Antigen specificity is unknown.

The genes are TRBV5-1 and TRBJ2-3, with 10 bases lining up with TRBD2. Sequencing was carried out using CD8+ T cells from PBMCs. The receptor was derived from a human donor with Susac syndrome. The DNA for the CDR3 is TGCGCCAGCAGCCCTAGCGGGGGAAAAGATACGCAGTATTTT. The encoded protein is CASSPSGGKDTQYF.